Each of the 21 T cell receptor beta chains below was sequenced from the same sample in a study of T cell responses to AZD1222 COVID-19 vaccine. The data were produced by immunoSEQ multiplex PCR, yet TCRdb's version contains in-frame clones alone and is incomplete. The sample carries about 150,000 clones, 90% recorded once. The sequences come from peripheral blood, collected 28 days after the second AZD1222 dose. All receptors derive from an adult who received the AZD1222 COVID-19 vaccine.

This sequence joins TRBV7-9 and TRBJ1-6; 8 nucleotides match TRBD1. V lost 6 bases, J lost 5 bases, and 9 bases stayed unmatched. Looked up from germline, CDR1 is SEHNR and CDR2 is FQNEAQ (reference sequence). The CDR3 spans 16 residues. The CDR3 nucleotides read TGTGCCAGCAGACCACCTCGACAGGGGAATAATTCACCCCTCCACTTT. Translating gives CASRPPRQGNNSPLHF. The full variable domain, completed using reference TRBV7-9 and TRBJ1-6, is DTGVSQNPRHKITKRGQNVTFRCDPISEHNRLYWYRQTLGQGPEFLTYFQNEAQLEKSRLLSDRFSAERPKGSFSTLEIQRTEQGDSAMYLCASRPPRQGNNSPLHFGNGTRLTVT.

DNA of the CDR3: TGTGCCAGCAGCTCCCCCGGGGGGATCACAGATACGCAGTATTTT. Translation: CASSSPGGITDTQYF. This chain joins TRBV7-9 and TRBJ2-3; 7 nucleotides line up with TRBD2. The V and J ends lost 4 bases and 2 bases, in that order; junction bases with no gene match: 6. The germline V gene has CDR1 SEHNR and CDR2 FQNEAQ (reference sequence). This CDR3 contains 15 residues.

This sequence joins TRBV4-1 and TRBJ2-7; D is undetermined. Trimming took off 1 base at V and 3 bases at J, with 10 bases between the two ends. The CDR3 is made up of 14 amino acids. CDR1 is MGHRA and CDR2 is YSYEKL in the germline V gene. In DNA form, the CDR3 reads TGCGCCAGCAGCCAAGTAAGCGTTAACTACGAGCAGTACTTC. Translated: CASSQVSVNYEQYF.

CDR3 DNA sequence: TGTGCCAGCTCACCCCGCCCGGCGGGGGACCAAGAGACCCAGTACTTC. The encoded protein is CASSPRPAGDQETQYF. This chain uses TRBV18 with TRBJ2-5; TRBD2 matches 7 bases. This CDR3 spans 16 amino acids. After removal of 3 bases from V and 0 bases from J, the junction contained 7 bases not matched to a gene. Germline CDR1 and CDR2: KGHSH and LQKENI.

The rearrangement joins TRBV14 to TRBJ2-3, with 13 bases fitting TRBD2. V dropped 3 bases and J dropped 6; count of bases not matched to a gene: 12. CDR1 SGHDN and CDR2 FVKESK come from the germline V gene. The CDR3 extends over 18 amino acids. The CDR3 spells CASSQTPLAGGRSDTQYF. The CDR3, as DNA: TGTGCCAGCAGCCAGACCCCACTAGCGGGGGGGAGAAGCGATACGCAGTATTTT.

The chain recombines TRBV3-1 (or the pseudogene TRBV3-2) with TRBJ1-2; D is unclear. Germline values: CDR1 LGHDT, CDR2 YNNKEL (reference sequence). Trimming left V 1 base short and J 4 bases short, with 4 bases between. This CDR3 spans 12 amino acids. The CDR3 nucleotides read TGTGCCAGCAGCCAAGGGACCTATGGCTACACCTTC. The encoded protein is CASSQGTYGYTF.

This chain uses TRBV6-5 with TRBJ1-1, with 11 nucleotides matching TRBD1. This CDR3 is 16 amino acids long. Germline CDR1 MNHEY, CDR2 SVGAGI. The ends lost 2 bases at V and 4 bases at J; junction bases unmatched: 6. CDR3 nucleotide sequence: TGTGCCAGCAGTTACGGTTTTGGGACAGGGGGCACTGAAGCTTTCTTT. This codes for CASSYGFGTGGTEAFF.

The sample holds one count of this clone. The genes are TRBV19 and TRBJ2-2, with D possibly matching TRBD2 (5 bases). V was trimmed by 0 bases and J by 1 base, leaving 12 bases between them. Germline values: CDR1 LNHDA, CDR2 SQIVND (reference sequence). CDR3 length equals 17 residues. CDR3 in amino acids: CASSIDPRAVNTGELFF. The CDR3 nucleotides read TGTGCCAGTAGTATAGATCCCCGAGCGGTGAACACCGGGGAGCTGTTTTTT.

This chain links TRBV6-5 with TRBJ1-5; no reliable D call. The CDR3 totals 13 residues. Trimming removed 0 bases at V and 7 bases at J, with 7 bases between. The germline V gene encodes CDR1 MNHEY and CDR2 SVGAGI. The CDR3 sequence: CASSYSFLQPQHF. CDR3 nucleotides: TGTGCCAGCAGTTACTCCTTCTTACAGCCCCAGCATTTT.

This chain uses TRBV6-5 with TRBJ1-1; D gene ambiguous. Trimming stripped 8 bases from V and 1 base from J, with 11 bases between. The CDR3 has 13 residues. Germline lookup yields CDR1 MNHEY and CDR2 SVGAGI. CDR3 residues: CASEGRRNTEAFF. DNA for the CDR3: TGTGCCAGCGAGGGTAGAAGGAACACTGAAGCTTTCTTT.

V and J are TRBV4-1 and TRBJ1-6; 9 bases map to TRBD1. The germline V gene has CDR1 MGHRA and CDR2 YSYEKL. The CDR3 runs 14 residues. V was pared by 6 bases and J by 9 bases, with 6 bases of the junction left unmatched. The CDR3 nucleotides are TGCGCCAGCAGTATGGGACAGGGTTTTTCACCCCTCCACTTT. Amino acids: CASSMGQGFSPLHF.

The J gene is TRBJ1-5, the V gene TRBV27; D ambiguous. V was shortened by 5 bases and J by 3 bases, with 11 bases between the two germline ends. This CDR3 has 14 residues. The V gene's germline CDR1 is MNHEY and CDR2 SMNVEV (reference sequence). CDR3 coding DNA: TGTGCCAGCAGTCTAACACCAGACAATCAGCCCCAGCATTTT. Amino acids: CASSLTPDNQPQHF.

The J gene is TRBJ1-4, the V gene TRBV25-1, with 7 bases aligning to TRBD1. Germline V gene lookup returns CDR1 MGHDK and CDR2 SYGVNS. V lost 4 bases, J lost 8 bases, and 10 bases stayed unmatched. There are 15 residues in the CDR3. The CDR3 DNA follows: TGTGCCAGCAGTGCCCGACAGGGTTTTGAAGAAAAACTGTTTTTT. It codes for CASSARQGFEEKLFF.

The chain couples TRBV7-8 to TRBJ2-3; D is uncertain. CDR3 length equals 16 residues. V dropped 3 bases and J dropped 1 base, with 14 bases sitting between them. Per germline, CDR1 SGHVS and CDR2 FQNEAQ. The CDR3 region has the DNA TGTGCCAGCAGCTTGGACGTAGGATCCGGCACAGATACGCAGTATTTT. Its protein product is CASSLDVGSGTDTQYF.

The V and J genes are TRBV5-1 and TRBJ2-5; 7 bases align to TRBD1. This CDR3 has 15 amino acids. Looked up from germline, CDR1 is SGHRS and CDR2 is YFSETQ. V trimming: 0 bases; J trimming: 4 bases; junction bases outside the gene matches: 6. CDR3 nucleotides: TGCGCCAGCAGCTTGGGTACAGGGGTAGGAGAGACCCAGTACTTC. The encoded protein is CASSLGTGVGETQYF.

J is TRBJ2-7 and V is TRBV3-1 (or the pseudogene TRBV3-2); 10 bases fit TRBD2. CDR1 is LGHDT, CDR2 YNNKEL, per germline (reference sequence). The CDR3 totals 16 residues. J lost 4 bases, V lost 3 bases, and 9 bases had no gene match. The CDR3 DNA reads TGTGCCAGCAGCCAGGCTGTTAGCGGGGGGTGGTACGAGCAGTACTTC. Translating gives CASSQAVSGGWYEQYF.

This clone appeared a few times. The chain links TRBV7-2 to TRBJ2-1, with TRBD2 matching over 16 bases. V shed 5 bases and J 10 bases; nucleotides not matched to a gene: 8. CDR3 size: 16 residues. From germline, CDR1 is SGHTA and CDR2 FQGNSA. The CDR3 DNA reads TGTGCCAGCAGCGCGGGACTAGCGGGAGGGCAGGGCGAGCAGTTCTTC. It is translated as CASSAGLAGGQGEQFF. The variable domain in full, completed from reference TRBV7-2 and TRBJ2-1, reads GAGVSQSPSNKVTEKGKDVELRCDPISGHTALYWYRQSLGQGLEFLIYFQGNSAPDKSGLPSDRFSAERTGGSVSTLTIQRTQQEDSAVYLCASSAGLAGGQGEQFFGPGTRLTVL.

This clone has more than one count but fewer than ten. The genes are TRBV27 and TRBJ2-2; 8 nucleotides match TRBD2. Germline CDR1 reads MNHEY; CDR2 reads SMNVEV (reference sequence). The CDR3 totals 19 residues. With V trimmed by 0 bases and J by 2 bases, 11 bases remained unmatched. In nucleotides, the CDR3 is TGTGCCAGCAGTTTATCGCAGTGGGCGGGACTAGGAAACACCGGGGAGCTGTTTTTT. Protein product: CASSLSQWAGLGNTGELFF.

This rearrangement joins TRBV2 to TRBJ1-5, with D perhaps TRBD1 (5 bases). The length of the CDR3 is 15 residues. Germline lookup yields CDR1 SNHLY and CDR2 FYNNEI. Between the trimmed V and J ends, which lost 4 bases and 3 bases, there was a span of 13 bases. CDR3 DNA sequence: TGTGCCAGCAGTGGGGGACGTTGGGTCAATCAGCCCCAGCATTTT. As protein: CASSGGRWVNQPQHF.

Only one count was recorded for this clone. Compared with germline, one end of the junction differs, possibly owing to a read error. The chain carries TRBV5-1 and TRBJ1-1, with a tentative D call TRBD1 (6 bases). Per the germline V gene, CDR1 is SGHRS and CDR2 is YFSETQ. The CDR3 consists of 11 residues. The DNA for the CDR3 is TGCGCCAGCAGCTCGGGACACCAACTCTTATTT. The encoded protein is CASSSGHQLLF.

J is TRBJ2-3 and V is TRBV5-1; D not resolved. Germline CDR1 reads SGHRS; CDR2 reads YFSETQ. The CDR3 is 12 residues long. V gave up 0 bases and J gave up 10 bases, with 9 bases separating them. CDR3 in DNA: TGCGCCAGCAGCTTGGATACAAGGGCGCAGTATTTT. It is translated as CASSLDTRAQYF.